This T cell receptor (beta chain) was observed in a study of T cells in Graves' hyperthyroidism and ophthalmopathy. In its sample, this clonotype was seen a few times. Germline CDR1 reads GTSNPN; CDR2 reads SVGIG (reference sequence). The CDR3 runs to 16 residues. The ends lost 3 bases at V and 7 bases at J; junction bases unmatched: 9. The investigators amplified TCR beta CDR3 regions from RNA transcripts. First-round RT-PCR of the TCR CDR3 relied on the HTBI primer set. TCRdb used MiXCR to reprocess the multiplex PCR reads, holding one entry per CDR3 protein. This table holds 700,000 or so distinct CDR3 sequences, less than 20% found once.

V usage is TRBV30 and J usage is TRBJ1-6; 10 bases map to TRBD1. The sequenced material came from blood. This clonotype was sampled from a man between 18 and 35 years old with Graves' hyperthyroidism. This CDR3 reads CAWSLGGGQGNSPLHF. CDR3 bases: TGTGCCTGGAGCCTCGGCGGGGGACAGGGGAATTCACCCCTCCACTTT.